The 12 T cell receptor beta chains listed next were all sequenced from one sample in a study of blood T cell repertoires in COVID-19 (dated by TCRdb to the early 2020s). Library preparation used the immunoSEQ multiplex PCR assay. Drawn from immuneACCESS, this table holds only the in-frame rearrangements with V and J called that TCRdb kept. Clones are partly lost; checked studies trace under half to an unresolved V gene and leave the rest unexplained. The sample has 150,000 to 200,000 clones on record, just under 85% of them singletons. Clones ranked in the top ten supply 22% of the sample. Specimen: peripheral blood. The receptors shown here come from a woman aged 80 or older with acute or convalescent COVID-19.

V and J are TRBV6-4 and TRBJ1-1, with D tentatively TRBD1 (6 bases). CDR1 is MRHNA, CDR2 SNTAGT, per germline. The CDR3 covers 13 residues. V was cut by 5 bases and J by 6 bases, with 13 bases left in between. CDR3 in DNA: TGTGCCAGCAGTTCACAGGGAGGGGCTGAAGCTTTCTTT. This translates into CASSSQGGAEAFF.

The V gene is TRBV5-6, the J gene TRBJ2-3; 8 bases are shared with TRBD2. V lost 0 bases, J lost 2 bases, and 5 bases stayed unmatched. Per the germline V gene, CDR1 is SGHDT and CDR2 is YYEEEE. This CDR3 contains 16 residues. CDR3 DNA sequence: TGTGCCAGCAGCTTGGTACTAGCGGCAAACACAGATACGCAGTATTTT. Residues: CASSLVLAANTDTQYF.

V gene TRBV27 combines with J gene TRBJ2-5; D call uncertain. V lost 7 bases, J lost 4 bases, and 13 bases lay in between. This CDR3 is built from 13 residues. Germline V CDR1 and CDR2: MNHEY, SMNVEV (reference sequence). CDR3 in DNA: TGTGCCAGCAAGCGCACTCTGGGAGAGACCCAGTACTTC. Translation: CASKRTLGETQYF.

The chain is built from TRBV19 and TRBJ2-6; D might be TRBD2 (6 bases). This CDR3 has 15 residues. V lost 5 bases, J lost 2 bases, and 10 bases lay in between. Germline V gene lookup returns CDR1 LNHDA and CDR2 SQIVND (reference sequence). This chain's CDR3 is CASSRPGAGANVLTF. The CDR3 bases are TGTGCCAGTAGTCGGCCGGGGGCTGGGGCCAACGTCCTGACTTTC.

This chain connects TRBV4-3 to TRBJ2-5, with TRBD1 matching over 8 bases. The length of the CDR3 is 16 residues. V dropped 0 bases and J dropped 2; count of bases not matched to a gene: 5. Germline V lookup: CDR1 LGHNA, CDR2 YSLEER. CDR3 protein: CASSQDRTGPQETQYF. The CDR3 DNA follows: TGCGCCAGCAGCCAAGATCGGACAGGGCCTCAAGAGACCCAGTACTTC.

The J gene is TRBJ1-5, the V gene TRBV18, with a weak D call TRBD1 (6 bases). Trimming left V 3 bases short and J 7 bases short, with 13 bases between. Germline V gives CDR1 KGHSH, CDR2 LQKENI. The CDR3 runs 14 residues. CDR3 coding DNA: TGTGCCAGCTCACCTCGGGCAGGGGAACAGCCCCAGCATTTT. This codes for CASSPRAGEQPQHF.

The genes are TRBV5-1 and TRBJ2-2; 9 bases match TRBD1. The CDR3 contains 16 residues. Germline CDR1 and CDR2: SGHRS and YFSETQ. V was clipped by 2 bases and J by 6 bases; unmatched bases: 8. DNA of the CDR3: TGCGCCAGCAGCTTAGCCGGGACAGGGTTGGCCGGGGAGCTGTTTTTT. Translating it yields CASSLAGTGLAGELFF.

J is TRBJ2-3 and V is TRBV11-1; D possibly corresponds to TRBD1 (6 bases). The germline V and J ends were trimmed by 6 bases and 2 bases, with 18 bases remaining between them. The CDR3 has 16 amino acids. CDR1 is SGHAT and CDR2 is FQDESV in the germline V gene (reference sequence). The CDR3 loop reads CASRRDRFSYTDTQYF. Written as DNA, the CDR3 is TGTGCCAGCAGACGCGACAGGTTTTCTTACACAGATACGCAGTATTTT. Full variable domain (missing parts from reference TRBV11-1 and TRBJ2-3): EAEVAQSPRYKITEKSQAVAFWCDPISGHATLYWYRQILGQGPELLVQFQDESVVDDSQLPKDRFSAERLKGVDSTLKIQPAELGDSAMYLCASRRDRFSYTDTQYFGPGTRLTVL.

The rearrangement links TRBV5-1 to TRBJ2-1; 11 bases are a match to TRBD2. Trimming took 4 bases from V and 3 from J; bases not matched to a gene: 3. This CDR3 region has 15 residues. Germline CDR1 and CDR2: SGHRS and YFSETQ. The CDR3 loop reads CASSELAGDYNEQFF. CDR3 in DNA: TGCGCCAGCAGCGAACTAGCGGGAGACTACAATGAGCAGTTCTTC.

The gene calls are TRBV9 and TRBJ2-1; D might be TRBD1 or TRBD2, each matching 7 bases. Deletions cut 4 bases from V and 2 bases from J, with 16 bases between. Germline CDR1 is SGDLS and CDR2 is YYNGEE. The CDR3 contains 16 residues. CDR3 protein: CASSLGGGGTYNEQFF. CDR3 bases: TGTGCCAGCAGCCTAGGGGGCGGGGGCACCTACAATGAGCAGTTCTTC. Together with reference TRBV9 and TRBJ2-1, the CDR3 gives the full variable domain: DSGVTQTPKHLITATGQRVTLRCSPRSGDLSVYWYQQSLDQGLQFLIQYYNGEERAKGNILERFSAQQFPDLHSELNLSSLELGDSALYFCASSLGGGGTYNEQFFGPGTRLTVL.

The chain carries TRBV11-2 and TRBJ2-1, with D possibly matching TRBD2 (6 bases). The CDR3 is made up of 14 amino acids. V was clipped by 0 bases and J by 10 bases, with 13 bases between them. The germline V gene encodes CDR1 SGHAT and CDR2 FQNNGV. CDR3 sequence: CASSLDSGVWEQFF. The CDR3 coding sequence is TGTGCCAGCAGCTTAGATTCGGGAGTGTGGGAGCAGTTCTTC.

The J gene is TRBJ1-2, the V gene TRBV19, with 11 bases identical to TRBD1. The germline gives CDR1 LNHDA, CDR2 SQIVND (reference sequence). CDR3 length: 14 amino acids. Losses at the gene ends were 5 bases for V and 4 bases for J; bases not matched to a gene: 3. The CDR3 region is CASSRTGGSYGYTF. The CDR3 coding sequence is TGTGCCAGTAGTCGGACAGGGGGCAGCTATGGCTACACCTTC.